This T cell receptor beta chain was retrieved from a study of T cells after yellow fever vaccination. Study results and caveats: Subsequent to the booster, the majority of primary-vaccination clones reappeared (96% CD4, approximately 90% CD8). Abundant clonotypes from the bulk population could contaminate FACS-sorted repertoires.

Template switching by 5'RACE produced TCR cDNA, adding a universal primer site and UMIs. TCRdb reanalysed the 5' RACE reads using MiXCR and keeps one entry per CDR3 protein. Here the sample spans almost 600,000 distinct CDR3 sequences, roughly 13% being singletons. There are a few counts of this clonotype. Its antigen remains unidentified. This TCR was sampled from a man aged 25 to 40 who received the YFV17D yellow fever vaccine. Sequences were derived from PBMCs, sampled on the day of the yellow fever booster vaccination.

In nucleotides, the CDR3 is TGTGCCAGCAGCTTCACCCAGGAATATGGCTACACCTTC. Translated: CASSFTQEYGYTF. V is TRBV5-6 and J is TRBJ1-2, with D unresolved. The germline V gene has CDR1 SGHDT and CDR2 YYEEEE. The CDR3 extends over 13 amino acids. The ends were cut back, 2 bases at V and 5 bases at J, with 10 bases in the middle. Full variable domain (remainder filled in from reference TRBV5-6 and TRBJ1-2): DAGVTQSPTHLIKTRGQQVTLRCSPKSGHDTVSWYQQALGQGPQFIFQYYEEEERQRGNFPDRFSGHQFPNYSSELNVNALLLGDSALYLCASSFTQEYGYTFGSGTRLTVV.